In its sample, the clone carrying this T cell receptor (beta chain) was seen many times. The CDR3 loop spans 17 amino acids. The germline CDR1 and CDR2 sequences are SGHKS and YYEKEE (reference sequence). The ends were cut back, 0 bases at V and 0 bases at J, with 15 bases in the middle. Patients chosen for sequencing had CD8+CD57+ cells that had expanded, as shown by flow cytometry. This specimen belongs to a study of CD8+CD57+ T cells in acquired aplastic anemia. Study as a whole: Mean DNA quantity obtained from sorted CD4+ and CD8+ cells was 2.5 to 4 ug.

Researchers used genomic DNA as the template to profile TCR beta VDJ and CDR3. TCRdb processed the reads anew with MiXCR; each CDR3 protein has one entry. The data contain 170,000 or so distinct CDR3 sequences, 55% to 65% of them singletons. The chain recombines TRBV5-5 with TRBJ1-1, with a tentative D call TRBD1 (5 bases). The receptor was isolated from a human donor with aplastic anemia. The sample consisted of sorted CD4+, CD8+, or CD8+CD57+ T cells (not recorded which) from PBMCs. The CDR3 sequence: CASSLGGGGFMNTEAFF. The CDR3 nucleotides read TGTGCCAGCAGCTTGGGGGGGGGGGGTTTTATGAACACTGAAGCTTTCTTT.